This T cell receptor beta chain was sequenced for a study of regulatory T cells in long-lasting Graves disease. Study-level findings and limits: The study examined only peripheral blood, not thyroid tissue.

The time point here: newly diagnosed GD, antithyroid drugs for less than 3 months. There was RNA extracted from PBMCs, and the TCR library was made from it. Library construction for TCR beta used iRepertoire HTBI primers and Arm-PCR of CDR3 regions. MiXCR, run by TCRdb on the multiplex PCR reads, gives a single entry per CDR3 protein. The profile shows roughly 320,000 distinct CDR3 sequences, over 15% of them singletons. This clonotype showed up just a few times. What it recognizes is unknown. This CDR3 spans 14 amino acids. Germline CDR1 and CDR2: ENHRY and SYGVKD. Trimming removed 6 bases from V and 0 bases from J, with 6 bases in between. These data also formed part of another study, on T cells in Graves' hyperthyroidism and ophthalmopathy. That paper states: Most thyroid clonotypes with frequency above 0.001 were detected in blood.

The clonotype was recovered from a man aged 35 to 55 with Graves disease. This chain joins TRBV10-3 and TRBJ1-6; D is ambiguous. Specimen: peripheral blood mononuclear cells (PBMCs), collected at new diagnosis, from a patient treated with antithyroid drugs. CDR3 region: CAIRGSSYNSPLHF. In DNA form, the CDR3 reads TGTGCCATCAGGGGCAGCTCCTATAATTCACCCCTCCACTTT.